This TCR beta chain was found in a study of tumor-infiltrating lymphocytes in localized non-small cell lung cancer. Study details: Patients included smokers and never-smokers with various histologies, some sampled after neoadjuvant chemotherapy. Tumor tissue and non-adjacent uninvolved lung came from each patient. Study outcomes and limitations: Immunotypes IM1 and IM2 had similar TCR-derived T-cell fractions.

Germline trimming cut 5 bases from V and 1 base from J; bases unmatched to any gene: 4. There are 14 residues in the CDR3. The germline V gene has CDR1 WSHSY and CDR2 SAAADI. Clones were sequenced by immunoSEQ multiplex PCR, and TCRdb holds only the in-frame ones, with some missing. Found here are 3,500 to 4,000 clones, less than 85% of them singletons; the top ten hold around 9.1%. This clone was recorded only once. What it binds is unknown. Sequencing was performed on uninvolved lung tissue not adjacent to the tumor. The origin of this receptor is a human donor with non-small cell lung cancer. The chain joins TRBV10-2 to TRBJ1-1; 7 bases are shared with TRBD1. The CDR3 DNA is TGCGCCAGCAGTTTAGACAGGGCGAACACTGAAGCTTTCTTT. Its protein is CASSLDRANTEAFF.